This is a list of T cell receptor beta chains from one sample in a study of T cell changes during pregnancy in multiple sclerosis. Assay: immunoSEQ multiplex PCR; the TCRdb copy retains only in-frame clones and omits some. The sample carries roughly 50,000 clones, over 80% recorded once. Sequencing was performed on CD4+ T cells from peripheral blood mononuclear cells, taken in the third trimester of pregnancy. The receptors derive from a female donor with multiple sclerosis, enrolled in a pregnancy study. The CDR3 runs from the conserved cysteine through the conserved F or W. The D gene is left open where the match is weak. Some rows mark clone size as missing; the rest say once, few, many or name a class of expanded clone.

V gene	clone size	J gene	D gene	CDR3 protein	CDR3 DNA
TRBV7-9	NA	TRBJ2-2	NA	CASSLTKPNTGELFF	TGTGCCAGCAGCTTAACTAAGCCGAACACCGGGGAGCTGTTTTTT
TRBV7-2	NA	TRBJ2-1	NA	CASSLALSGRPTGLSSYNEQFF	TGTGCCAGCAGCTTAGCTTTGAGCGGCCGGCCTACGGGACTGAGCTCCTACAATGAGCAGTTCTTC
TRBV6-5	few	TRBJ1-4	TRBD1	CASSRTGTYEKLFF	TGTGCCAGCAGTAGGACAGGGACTTATGAAAAACTGTTTTTT
TRBV19	NA	TRBJ2-1	TRBD2	CASSPQGRQREDEQFF	TGTGCCAGTAGTCCACAGGGGCGCCAGCGGGAGGATGAGCAGTTCTTC
TRBV5-6	once	TRBJ2-7	NA	CASSPAVGVEYF	TGTGCCAGCAGCCCCGCGGTCGGGGTGGAGTACTTC
TRBV28	NA	TRBJ1-4	TRBD1	CAVQGARNEKLFF	TGTGCCGTCCAGGGGGCGCGAAATGAAAAACTGTTTTTT
TRBV28	NA	TRBJ1-1	TRBD1	CASNPTGGWTEAFF	TGTGCCAGCAATCCGACAGGGGGATGGACTGAAGCTTTCTTT
TRBV4-1	NA	TRBJ2-1	TRBD2	CASSQVNLGLAEYNEQFF	TGCGCCAGCAGCCAAGTAAACCTGGGACTAGCGGAATACAATGAGCAGTTCTTC
TRBV7-9	NA	TRBJ1-4	NA	CASSLLKTGHTNEKLFF	TGTGCCAGCAGCTTACTGAAGACGGGACACACTAATGAAAAACTGTTTTTT
TRBV14	NA	TRBJ2-1	TRBD2	CASSLSPWTSGSSYNEQFF	TGTGCCAGCAGCCTATCCCCTTGGACTAGCGGGAGCTCCTACAATGAGCAGTTCTTC
TRBV4-3	NA	TRBJ1-5	TRBD1	CASSPDRVQPQHF	TGCGCCAGCAGCCCCGACAGGGTTCAGCCCCAGCATTTT
TRBV29-1	NA	TRBJ2-1	TRBD2	CSARSRRAGDEQFF	TGCAGCGCCCGATCTCGGAGGGCGGGGGATGAGCAGTTCTTC
TRBV4-1	NA	TRBJ2-1	TRBD2	CASSPAGVSSYNEQFF	TGCGCCAGCAGCCCGGCGGGAGTATCGTCCTACAATGAGCAGTTCTTC
TRBV29-1	NA	TRBJ2-5	TRBD2	CSTYGTSEGETQYF	TGCAGCACTTATGGGACTAGCGAGGGAGAGACCCAGTACTTC
TRBV6-4	NA	TRBJ2-1	TRBD1	CASSVGQGNEQFF	TGTGCCAGCAGTGTGGGACAGGGGAATGAGCAGTTCTTC
TRBV2	NA	TRBJ2-3	NA	CASSQGHTQYF	TGTGCCAGCTCCCAGGGCCATACGCAGTATTTT
TRBV12-5	NA	TRBJ1-1	NA	CASGLAHTGTAFF	TGTGCTAGTGGTTTGGCACATACAGGTACGGCTTTCTTT
TRBV19	NA	TRBJ1-1	TRBD1	CASSPAGGTLGTEAFF	TGTGCCAGTAGTCCGGCAGGGGGAACCTTGGGGACTGAAGCTTTCTTT
TRBV2	NA	TRBJ1-2	TRBD1	CASSEISGTVNYGYTF	TGTGCCAGCAGTGAGATATCCGGGACAGTTAACTATGGCTACACCTTC
TRBV7-6	NA	TRBJ2-7	NA	CASSLERGRGEQYF	TGTGCCAGCAGCTTAGAACGAGGCCGGGGCGAGCAGTACTTC
TRBV19	few	TRBJ1-5	TRBD1	CASSIVGTGAQPQHF	TGTGCCAGTAGTATAGTTGGGACAGGGGCTCAGCCCCAGCATTTT
TRBV7-2	NA	TRBJ2-4	TRBD2	CASSRSGLAKNIQYF	TGTGCCAGCAGCCGTAGCGGGCTAGCCAAAAACATTCAGTACTTC
TRBV28	NA	TRBJ1-4	TRBD1	CASRQGGTNEKLFF	TGTGCCAGCCGACAGGGGGGTACTAATGAAAAACTGTTTTTT